One and the same sample provided the 29 T cell receptor beta chains below, sequenced in a study of healthy donors' naive CD4 and CD8 T cells. Starting from around 500 ng of total RNA, TCR libraries were made with linear amplification. Using its own MiXCR run on the reads, TCRdb lists one record per CDR3 protein. The sample shows around 180,000 distinct CDR3 sequences, over 60% of them seen only once. Sequencing was performed on naive CD4+ and CD8+ T cells sorted from blood, pooled from several donors. The receptors stem from a pool of human donors in good health; the sample pools cells from several healthy donors.

The table lists this clonotype with a few counts. The V and J genes are TRBV6-4 and TRBJ1-2; D not resolved. This CDR3 comprises 11 residues. V was clipped by 0 bases and J by 8 bases, with 4 bases between them. Germline V gene data show CDR1 as MRHNA and CDR2 as SNTAGT. CDR3: CASSDSGGYTF. The DNA of the CDR3 is TGTGCCAGCAGTGACTCGGGGGGCTACACCTTC.

This clonotype was seen a handful of times. V usage is TRBV6-5 and J usage is TRBJ1-6; 9 nucleotides match TRBD1. Germline-derived CDR1 and CDR2 are MNHEY and SVGAGI. Unmatched junction bases numbered 5, after V lost 7 bases and J lost 7 bases. The CDR3 extends over 14 amino acids. CDR3 sequence: CASNRDRVNSPLHF. The CDR3 DNA reads as TGTGCCAGCAATAGGGACAGGGTAAATTCACCCCTCCACTTT.

A word on this clonotype: One junction end disagrees with the germline gene, perhaps due to a read error. The V call is TRBV5-1, the J call TRBJ1-2; no clear D gene. Germline V gene lookup returns CDR1 SGHRS and CDR2 YFSETQ. There are 11 residues in the CDR3. The CDR3 bases are TGCGCCAGCAGCCGGTCGGGGTGGCTTGTATTC. Translation: CASSRSGWLVF.

This rearrangement joins TRBV27 to TRBJ1-2; a weak D match, TRBD1 (5 bases). CDR3 length: 15 residues. Germline CDR1 and CDR2: MNHEY and SMNVEV (reference sequence). V was trimmed by 6 bases and J by 6 bases, leaving 20 bases between them. The CDR3 spells CASRPWGEGVDGYTF. Written as DNA, the CDR3 is TGTGCCAGCAGACCATGGGGGGAAGGTGTCGATGGCTACACCTTC.

The V call is TRBV29-1, the J call TRBJ2-1, with D tentatively TRBD1 or TRBD2 (5 bases each). V lost 7 bases to trimming and J lost 0 bases, with 13 bases between them. Germline CDR1 reads SQVTM; CDR2 reads ANQGSEA. The CDR3 is made up of 14 amino acids. The CDR3 nucleotides read TGCAGCGCCATGGGGACCGGCTCCTACAATGAGCAGTTCTTC. As protein: CSAMGTGSYNEQFF.

V and J are TRBV2 and TRBJ2-1; D perhaps matches TRBD1 (7 bases). The CDR3 runs to 16 residues. Between the trimmed V and J ends, which lost 0 bases and 8 bases, there was a span of 17 bases. Per germline, CDR1 SNHLY and CDR2 FYNNEI. CDR3: CASSEAGGDREDEQFF. The DNA for the CDR3 is TGTGCCAGCAGTGAAGCGGGGGGCGACAGGGAGGATGAGCAGTTCTTC.

As regards this clonotype: The junction differs from germline at one of its ends, possibly a read error. V and J are TRBV29-1 and TRBJ2-1; the D is unclear. CDR1 SQVTM and CDR2 ANQGSEA come from the germline V gene. This CDR3 has 14 amino acids. The CDR3 is CSVREIDSYNEQFF. In DNA form, the CDR3 reads TGCAGCGTTCGAGAAATAGACTCCTATAATGAGCAGTTCTTC.

This clonotype was recorded a few times. The V call is TRBV27, the J call TRBJ2-7; D tentatively fits TRBD1 or TRBD2 (5 bases each). The germline V gene encodes CDR1 MNHEY and CDR2 SMNVEV (reference sequence). With 7 bases removed from V and 7 bases from J, the gap between germline ends came to 14 bases. This CDR3 has 12 residues. CDR3: CASTTGNREQYV. DNA for the CDR3: TGTGCCAGCACCACCGGGAACAGGGAGCAGTACGTC.

This clonotype was recorded a few times. V is TRBV19 and J is TRBJ1-5; D remains ambiguous. The length of the CDR3 is 12 residues. Germline V CDR1 and CDR2: LNHDA, SQIVND (reference sequence). With 3 bases removed from V and 7 bases from J, the gap between germline ends came to 7 bases. The CDR3 reads CASSIQGQPQHF. The CDR3 DNA sequence: TGTGCCAGTAGTATCCAAGGACAGCCCCAGCATTTT.

This rearrangement joins TRBV11-2 to TRBJ1-3; D ambiguous. Germline V gives CDR1 SGHAT, CDR2 FQNNGV. With 2 bases removed from V and 0 bases from J, the gap between germline ends came to 14 bases. The CDR3 is 17 amino acids. CDR3: CASSLYRESSSGNTIYF. DNA of the CDR3: TGTGCCAGCAGCTTATATCGGGAGTCGAGCTCTGGAAACACCATATATTTT.

The chain joins TRBV6-5 to TRBJ1-1, with D possibly matching TRBD1 (5 bases). The CDR3 totals 13 residues. V shed 8 bases and J shed 1 base, with 11 bases lying between them. Looked up from germline, CDR1 is MNHEY and CDR2 is SVGAGI. The CDR3 spells CASFATGNTEAFF. CDR3 bases: TGTGCCAGCTTCGCCACAGGGAACACTGAAGCTTTCTTT.

V gene TRBV6-2 or TRBV6-3 combines with J gene TRBJ2-3; D unresolved. The CDR3 is 13 amino acids. Germline V lookup: CDR1 MNHEY, CDR2 SVGEGT. Trimming pared 4 bases from V and 1 base from J, leaving 6 bases between. CDR3 DNA sequence: TGTGCCAGCAGTTGGCAGGGCACAGATACGCAGTATTTT. Protein: CASSWQGTDTQYF.

In its sample, this clonotype was seen once. This rearrangement joins TRBV19 to TRBJ2-1; 8 positions match TRBD2. This CDR3 has 14 residues. Trimming removed 1 base from V and 8 bases from J; junction bases left unmatched: 4. The germline CDR1 and CDR2 sequences are LNHDA and SQIVND (reference sequence). CDR3 protein: CASSIAGGHYEQFF. CDR3 nucleotide sequence: TGTGCCAGTAGTATAGCGGGAGGGCACTATGAGCAGTTCTTC.

This clonotype has only a few counts. The J gene is TRBJ2-3, the V gene TRBV5-6; perhaps TRBD2 as D (6 bases). The CDR3 covers 17 residues. Germline V lookup: CDR1 SGHDT, CDR2 YYEEEE. Trimming took off 0 bases at V and 2 bases at J, with 16 bases between the two ends. The CDR3 protein is CASSLDKSGTYTDTQYF. CDR3 DNA: TGTGCCAGCAGCTTGGATAAATCCGGGACTTACACAGATACGCAGTATTTT.

This chain links TRBV4-3 with TRBJ1-1; D not certain. Germline V lookup: CDR1 LGHNA, CDR2 YSLEER. Trimming cost V 0 bases and J 5 bases, with 13 bases left between them. The CDR3 has 15 residues. DNA of the CDR3: TGCGCCAGCAGCCAAGATCGGGGAGGGCGGACTGAAGCTTTCTTT. It codes for CASSQDRGGRTEAFF.

The chain combines TRBV29-1 with TRBJ2-5; no definite D call. Germline values: CDR1 SQVTM, CDR2 ANQGSEA. The ends were cut back, 4 bases at V and 2 bases at J, with 14 bases in the middle. The CDR3 runs 14 residues. The DNA of the CDR3 is TGCAGCGTTGCAAACTCGAACCGTCAAGAGACCCAGTACTTC. It encodes CSVANSNRQETQYF.

The chain has TRBV5-1 and TRBJ2-1; 12 bases agree with TRBD2. CDR1 is SGHRS, CDR2 YFSETQ, per germline. The V gene end was trimmed by 2 bases and the J gene end by 8 bases; junction bases not matched to a gene: 5. This CDR3 region has 15 residues. CDR3 sequence reads: CASSFGLAGIYEQFF. CDR3 nucleotide sequence: TGCGCCAGCAGCTTCGGACTAGCGGGAATCTATGAGCAGTTCTTC.

The rearrangement uses TRBV6-5 and TRBJ2-7, with TRBD1 identical over 9 bases. This CDR3 contains 14 residues. The V gene end was trimmed by 6 bases and the J gene end by 2 bases; junction bases not matched to a gene: 5. Germline V gene sequence: CDR1 MNHEY, CDR2 SVGAGI. The CDR3 region is CASRGDRVPYEQYF. The CDR3 region has the DNA TGTGCCAGCAGGGGGGACAGGGTGCCCTACGAGCAGTACTTC.

This chain connects TRBV29-1 to TRBJ2-3; no definite D call. The CDR3 totals 13 residues. Germline V CDR1 and CDR2: SQVTM, ANQGSEA. Trimming took off 3 bases at V and 0 bases at J, with 7 bases between the two ends. The CDR3 loop is CSVEKRSTDTQYF. CDR3 nucleotides: TGCAGCGTTGAGAAGCGAAGCACAGATACGCAGTATTTT.

The chain combines TRBV19 with TRBJ2-5, with TRBD2 as a possible D gene (6 bases). V lost 3 bases to trimming and J lost 8 bases, with 10 bases between them. CDR1 is LNHDA and CDR2 is SQIVND in the germline V gene (reference sequence). The CDR3 contains 12 residues. The CDR3 coding sequence is TGTGCCAGTAGTATGGAGGGGAGTACCCAGTACTTC. Translating it yields CASSMEGSTQYF.

The CDR3 spells CASSIERYDGYTF. Here the CDR3 DNA reads TGTGCCAGTAGTATAGAGAGGTACGATGGCTACACCTTC. The chain couples TRBV19 to TRBJ1-2; D call uncertain. Germline values: CDR1 LNHDA, CDR2 SQIVND (reference sequence). The CDR3 extends over 13 amino acids. V lost 0 bases, J lost 6 bases, and 8 bases lay in between.

The chain has TRBV27 and TRBJ2-3; D is tentatively TRBD1 or TRBD2 (5 bases each). From germline, CDR1 is MNHEY and CDR2 SMNVEV (reference sequence). With 11 bases removed from V and 4 bases from J, the gap between germline ends came to 16 bases. The CDR3 sequence is 13 residues long. The CDR3 region has the DNA TGTGCCTCCCGGGACCGCGGCCCAGATACGCAGTATTTT. Its translation: CASRDRGPDTQYF.

This clonotype has only a few counts. This chain links TRBV27 with TRBJ1-2; D remains ambiguous. Per the germline V gene, CDR1 is MNHEY and CDR2 is SMNVEV (reference sequence). Between the trimmed V and J ends, which lost 3 bases and 8 bases, there was a span of 19 bases. CDR3 length: 15 amino acids. Here the CDR3 DNA reads TGTGCCAGCAGTTTTTCCGGGAGGTTATATTTCGGCTACACCTTC. Encoded protein: CASSFSGRLYFGYTF.

The CDR3: CASGLPSDTQYF. CDR3 DNA: TGTGCCAGCGGGTTGCCCTCAGATACGCAGTATTTT. This rearrangement joins TRBV12-3 or TRBV12-4 to TRBJ2-3; D ambiguous. This CDR3 region has 12 residues. With 8 bases removed from V and 4 bases from J, the gap between germline ends came to 10 bases.

The rearrangement links TRBV20-1 to TRBJ2-1; possible D gene TRBD2, 6 bases. The CDR3 contains 14 residues. V was shortened by 5 bases and J by 3 bases, with 14 bases between the two germline ends. Germline values: CDR1 DFQATT, CDR2 SNEGSKA (reference sequence). The CDR3 sequence: CSAPGPGVYNEQFF. DNA for the CDR3: TGCAGTGCTCCTGGACCGGGAGTCTACAATGAGCAGTTCTTC.

V is TRBV5-1 and J is TRBJ1-2; possible D gene TRBD1, 5 bases. The CDR3 covers 14 residues. V lost 0 bases and J 2 bases, leaving 8 bases between the germline ends. Germline V gene sequence: CDR1 SGHRS, CDR2 YFSETQ. CDR3 amino acids: CASSLGQWNYGYTF. The CDR3 DNA sequence: TGCGCCAGCAGCTTGGGACAGTGGAACTATGGCTACACCTTC.

CDR3: CSVDRDLRGRYGYTF. The CDR3 DNA follows: TGCAGCGTTGATCGGGACCTCCGGGGCCGATATGGCTACACCTTC. V is TRBV29-1 and J is TRBJ1-2; D might be TRBD1 (5 bases). The germline gives CDR1 SQVTM, CDR2 ANQGSEA. The CDR3 totals 15 residues. V was trimmed by 3 bases and J by 5 bases, leaving 19 bases between them.

The chain employs TRBV29-1 and TRBJ2-3; a possible D gene is TRBD1 (6 bases). V was clipped by 4 bases and J by 2 bases, with 19 bases between them. Germline V CDR1 and CDR2: SQVTM, ANQGSEA. The CDR3 runs 16 residues. The CDR3 is CSVGLVSQGLTDTQYF. The CDR3 DNA sequence: TGCAGCGTTGGTCTCGTGTCACAGGGCCTCACAGATACGCAGTATTTT.

The rearrangement links TRBV5-5 to TRBJ2-5; the D is unclear. This CDR3 region has 13 residues. Germline V gene lookup returns CDR1 SGHKS and CDR2 YYEKEE (reference sequence). The ends were cut back, 1 base at V and 1 base at J, with 5 bases in the middle. The CDR3 DNA sequence: TGTGCCAGCAGCTTGTTCGGCCAAGAGACCCAGTACTTC. Its protein is CASSLFGQETQYF.